The rows below give T cell receptor beta chains drawn from one sample of a study of cytomegalovirus exposure and HLA in healthy donors. Assay used: immunoSEQ multiplex PCR; TCRdb lists only in-frame clones, some missing. This table has about 84,000 clones, 70% to 90% appearing once. The material sequenced was PBMCs. All receptors come from a man aged 18 to 29 in good health and CMV-seronegative. Each CDR3 is given with its conserved first and last residue. Each record gives: D gene, V gene, J gene, CDR3 DNA, CDR3 protein. The D gene is left open where the match is weak.

D gene: TRBD2; V gene: TRBV5-4; J gene: TRBJ2-7; CDR3 DNA: TGTGCCAGCAGCCTAGGACTAGCGGTCCAGGGCGAGCAGTACTTC; CDR3 protein: CASSLGLAVQGEQYF
D gene: TRBD2; V gene: TRBV5-1; J gene: TRBJ2-2; CDR3 DNA: TGCGCCAGCAGCTCCACTCTAGCGGGAGTTAAGACCGGGGAGCTGTTTTTT; CDR3 protein: CASSSTLAGVKTGELFF
D gene: .; V gene: TRBV5-6; J gene: TRBJ1-1; CDR3 DNA: TGTGCCAGCAGCTTGGGGCTCGGGGAAATGAACACTGAAGCTTTCTTT; CDR3 protein: CASSLGLGEMNTEAFF
D gene: TRBD1; V gene: TRBV6-5; J gene: TRBJ1-6; CDR3 DNA: TGTGCCAGCAGTTTTGCCCGGACAGGCCTAAATTCACCCCTCCACTTT; CDR3 protein: CASSFARTGLNSPLHF
D gene: .; V gene: TRBV5-4; J gene: TRBJ2-1; CDR3 DNA: TGTGCCAGCAGCTTGGTTGGGCCGCCCGGCGATGAGCAGTTCTTC; CDR3 protein: CASSLVGPPGDEQFF
D gene: TRBD1; V gene: TRBV29-1; J gene: TRBJ2-5; CDR3 DNA: TGCAGCGTTGAAGGACAGGGGGCAGTTCTTAAGACCCAGTACTTC; CDR3 protein: CSVEGQGAVLKTQYF
D gene: .; V gene: TRBV28; J gene: TRBJ1-5; CDR3 DNA: TGTGCCAGCAGATCCACGAGGGTAGGGAGCAATCAGCCCCAGCATTTT; CDR3 protein: CASRSTRVGSNQPQHF
D gene: TRBD2; V gene: TRBV14; J gene: TRBJ2-5; CDR3 DNA: TGTGCCAGCAGCCAAGAATATAGAAGACTAGCGGGACTCCAAGAGACCCAGTACTTC; CDR3 protein: CASSQEYRRLAGLQETQYF
D gene: TRBD1; V gene: TRBV10-3; J gene: TRBJ2-7; CDR3 DNA: TGTGCCATCAGTCGCGGGACAGGGGGCGACGAGCAGTACTTC; CDR3 protein: CAISRGTGGDEQYF
D gene: .; V gene: TRBV19; J gene: TRBJ1-3; CDR3 DNA: TGTGCCAGTAGTACATCCAGTAACTCTGGAAACACCATATATTTT; CDR3 protein: CASSTSSNSGNTIYF